A selection of T cell receptor beta chains follows, all from one sample in a study of blood T cell repertoires in COVID-19. Sequenced by immunoSEQ multiplex PCR; TCRdb stores in-frame clones only, minus some. Here the sample spans some 130,000 clones, roughly four fifths being singletons. Sequenced input: peripheral blood. These receptors originate from an elderly man with acute or convalescent COVID-19. The CDR3 runs from the conserved cysteine through the conserved F or W. D genes are given only for firm matches. Clone sizes are given selectively: once, few, many, or a class where the clone is expanded.

j_gene | v_gene | abundance | d_gene | CDR3nt | CDR3aa
TRBJ2-3 | TRBV5-4 | NA | NA | TGTGCCAGCAGCTTGGCCAGAGGCACGCAGTATTTT | CASSLARGTQYF
TRBJ2-7 | TRBV29-1 | NA | TRBD1 | TGCAGCGTTGAAGGGACAGGGGGAACCTACGAGCAGTACTTC | CSVEGTGGTYEQYF
TRBJ1-2 | TRBV9 | once | NA | TGTGCCAGCAGCCCCGAAGGGGGGGGTTGGGGTGGCTACACCTTC | CASSPEGGGWGGYTF
TRBJ1-3 | TRBV28 | NA | NA | TGTGCCAGCAGTCAGCCACAGGGAGGAAACACCATATATTTT | CASSQPQGGNTIYF
TRBJ2-5 | TRBV11-3 | NA | NA | TGTGCCAGCAGCTTAGGGGGGGTTGGAGTTTTTCAAGAGACCCAGTACTTC | CASSLGGVGVFQETQYF
TRBJ2-3 | TRBV2 | NA | TRBD2 | TGTGCCAGCAGACCTTACGGGGGGTTAAACACAGATACGCAGTATTTT | CASRPYGGLNTDTQYF
TRBJ2-2 | TRBV19 | few | TRBD1 | TGTGCCAGTAGTGCCCGGGACAGGGGCACCGGGGAGCTGTTTTTT | CASSARDRGTGELFF
TRBJ2-6 | TRBV28 | NA | TRBD2 | TGTGCCAGCAGGATCTCCGGGGGGGCTGGGGCCAACGTCCTGACTTTC | CASRISGGAGANVLTF
TRBJ2-3 | TRBV3-1/TRBV3-2 | NA | NA | TGTGCCAGCAGCCAAGCTTGGTCGAGGCTACACACAGATACGCAGTATTTT | CASSQAWSRLHTDTQYF
TRBJ1-5 | TRBV11-2 | NA | NA | TGTGCCAGCAGCTTAGGAGCTTCCCCAGGGGCCCCTAATCAGCCCCAGCATTTT | CASSLGASPGAPNQPQHF
TRBJ2-4 | TRBV7-6 | NA | NA | TGTGCCAGCAGCTTAGGCGTGGAGTCAAACATTCAGTACTTC | CASSLGVESNIQYF
TRBJ2-7 | TRBV4-3 | NA | NA | TGCGCCAGCAGCCAAGAGATGCACGTAGCCTACGAGCAGTACTTC | CASSQEMHVAYEQYF
TRBJ2-3 | TRBV7-2 | NA | NA | TGTGCCAGCAGCCCCGGGGGAAGCACAGATACGCAGTATTTT | CASSPGGSTDTQYF
TRBJ2-7 | TRBV3-1/TRBV3-2 | NA | NA | TGTGCCAGCAGCCAAGTACTTTACTACGAGCAGTACTTC | CASSQVLYYEQYF